The 28 T cell receptor beta chains listed next were all sequenced from one sample in a study of cytomegalovirus exposure and HLA in healthy donors. PCR involved 60 Vbeta and 13 Jbeta primers. Generated by immunoSEQ multiplex PCR, the TCRdb table keeps only in-frame clones and is missing some. The table has about 200,000 clones, approximately 78% seen once. Source material: PBMCs. The receptors derive from a woman aged 40 to 55 in good health and CMV-seronegative.

The genes are TRBV27 and TRBJ2-7; tentatively, D is TRBD1 (6 bases). The CDR3 is 17 residues long. Trimming stripped 0 bases from V and 1 base from J, with 16 bases between. Germline loops: CDR1 MNHEY, CDR2 SMNVEV (reference sequence). CDR3 residues: CASSLSSGVGASYEQYF. CDR3 nucleotide sequence: TGTGCCAGCAGTTTATCATCCGGGGTGGGGGCTTCCTACGAGCAGTACTTC.

V gene TRBV29-1 combines with J gene TRBJ2-5; 8 bases map to TRBD1. TRBJ2-7 explains the end of the DNA better; the J call may be wrong. CDR1 and CDR2 (germline): SQVTM, ANQGSEA. The CDR3 has 15 residues. The CDR3 sequence: CSVETRTGRPYEQYF. The CDR3 region has the DNA TGCAGCGTTGAAACAAGGACAGGGCGACCCTACGAGCAGTACTTC.

This chain joins TRBV6-1 and TRBJ2-3; 10 nucleotides agree with TRBD1. Germline lookup yields CDR1 MNHNS and CDR2 SASEGT. CDR3 length: 15 residues. The ends lost 6 bases at V and 1 base at J; junction bases unmatched: 4. For the CDR3, the DNA is TGTGCCAGCAGCGTGGGGACAGGGGGCACAGATACGCAGTATTTT. Its translation is CASSVGTGGTDTQYF.

CDR3 DNA sequence: TGTGCCAGCAGCTTAGGAGGGACTAGCACAGATACGCAGTATTTT. Its translation: CASSLGGTSTDTQYF. The V call is TRBV13, the J call TRBJ2-3, with D possibly matching TRBD2 (6 bases). Per germline, CDR1 PRHDT and CDR2 FYEKMQ (reference sequence). V gave up 0 bases and J gave up 0 bases, with 7 bases separating them. The CDR3 is 15 amino acids. Full variable domain (remainder filled in from reference TRBV13 and TRBJ2-3): AAGVIQSPRHLIKEKRETATLKCYPIPRHDTVYWYQQGPGQDPQFLISFYEKMQSDKGSIPDRFSAQQFSDYHSELNMSSLELGDSALYFCASSLGGTSTDTQYFGPGTRLTVL.

The rearrangement joins TRBV30 to TRBJ2-3, with a possible D match to TRBD2 (6 bases). The V and J ends lost 2 bases and 1 base respectively, with 10 bases between them. Germline CDR1 reads GTSNPN; CDR2 reads SVGIG (reference sequence). The CDR3 has 14 amino acids. CDR3 sequence: CAWSRRGGTDTQYF. CDR3 coding DNA: TGTGCCTGGAGTAGGAGGGGTGGCACAGATACGCAGTATTTT.

The chain has TRBV18 and TRBJ1-4; D remains ambiguous. Germline CDR1 is KGHSH and CDR2 is LQKENI. V was shortened by 2 bases and J by 8 bases, with 15 bases between the two germline ends. This CDR3 comprises 15 residues. The CDR3 reads CASSPRGPLGEKLFF. Written as DNA, the CDR3 is TGTGCCAGCTCACCAAGAGGGCCTCTAGGGGAAAAACTGTTTTTT.

The gene calls are TRBV19 and TRBJ1-5; D call uncertain. The germline gives CDR1 LNHDA, CDR2 SQIVND (reference sequence). V lost 8 bases and J lost 4, with 9 bases in between. The CDR3 is made up of 12 amino acids. The CDR3 DNA is TGTGCCAGTGCAGCGGGAAATCAGCCCCAGCATTTT. Amino acid sequence: CASAAGNQPQHF.

The V call is TRBV10-3, the J call TRBJ1-2; 9 bases are shared with TRBD1. V shed 6 bases and J 7 bases; nucleotides not matched to a gene: 9. This CDR3 is built from 14 residues. Germline CDR1 is ENHRY and CDR2 is SYGVKD. CDR3 sequence reads: CAIRPGQGNAGYTF. In DNA, the CDR3 is TGTGCCATCAGGCCGGGACAGGGTAACGCTGGCTACACCTTC.

The chain is built from TRBV7-2 and TRBJ2-3; D is possibly TRBD2 (6 bases). Trimming took 3 bases from V and 10 from J, leaving 23 bases between them. Germline-derived CDR1 and CDR2 are SGHTA and FQGNSA. CDR3 length: 16 amino acids. The CDR3 nucleotides read TGTGCCAGCAGCTTCCCGCTCTTGGGAGGCGAACGGGCGCAGTATTTT. Its protein is CASSFPLLGGERAQYF.

V and J are TRBV30 and TRBJ2-1; a weak D match, TRBD1 (5 bases). Germline-derived CDR1 and CDR2 are GTSNPN and SVGIG (reference sequence). Trimming took off 0 bases at V and 10 bases at J, with 16 bases between the two ends. CDR3 length: 14 residues. CDR3 in DNA: TGTGCCTGGAGTGTACTGCACTTAAAGGGGGAGCAGTTCTTC. This sequence encodes CAWSVLHLKGEQFF.

V gene TRBV30 combines with J gene TRBJ2-2, with TRBD1 identical over 9 bases. Unmatched junction bases numbered 7, after V lost 3 bases and J lost 8 bases. CDR1 and CDR2 from the germline V gene are GTSNPN and SVGIG (reference sequence). The CDR3 sequence is 14 residues long. CDR3 sequence reads: CAWRQGALAGELFF. The CDR3 nucleotides are TGTGCCTGGAGACAGGGGGCGCTTGCTGGGGAGCTGTTTTTT.

This clone has more than one count but fewer than ten. The chain employs TRBV2 and TRBJ2-7, with 10 bases identical to TRBD1. Per germline, CDR1 SNHLY and CDR2 FYNNEI. The CDR3 runs to 15 residues. With 5 bases clipped from V and 3 bases from J, the junction kept 7 bases outside the gene matches. CDR3 region: CASSSPGQGIYEQYF. In DNA, the CDR3 is TGTGCCAGCAGTTCCCCGGGACAGGGGATCTACGAGCAGTACTTC.

This sequence joins TRBV27 and TRBJ1-5; a possible D gene is TRBD1 (6 bases). The V gene's germline CDR1 is MNHEY and CDR2 SMNVEV (reference sequence). V shed 8 bases and J shed 2 bases, with 7 bases lying between them. The CDR3 totals 12 residues. The DNA of the CDR3 is TGTGCCAGCTGGACAGGCAATCAGCCCCAGCATTTT. It translates to CASWTGNQPQHF.

The V gene is TRBV19, the J gene TRBJ1-4; 9 nucleotides agree with TRBD1. Germline V lookup: CDR1 LNHDA, CDR2 SQIVND (reference sequence). There are 17 residues in the CDR3. V lost 11 bases and J lost 0; bases outside the gene matches: 13. CDR3 sequence (DNA): TGTGCCGTGGGACAGGGTGAGGGCATGGCAACTAATGAAAAACTGTTTTTT. Translating it yields CAVGQGEGMATNEKLFF.

Regarding this clone: The identical CDR3 is also encoded by other nucleotide sequences in the sample. CDR3 in DNA: TGCAGCGTGGGACAGAACTCTGGGGCCAACGTCCTGACTTTC. It codes for CSVGQNSGANVLTF. The rearrangement links TRBV29-1 to TRBJ2-6, with 7 bases matching TRBD1. CDR1 and CDR2 (germline): SQVTM, ANQGSEA. The ends lost 6 bases at V and 0 bases at J; junction bases unmatched: 2. The CDR3 spans 14 residues.

V gene TRBV6-5 combines with J gene TRBJ1-1; TRBD1 might be the D (6 bases). Per germline, CDR1 MNHEY and CDR2 SVGAGI. This CDR3 is 16 amino acids long. The ends were cut back, 0 bases at V and 0 bases at J, with 11 bases in the middle. This CDR3 reads CASSYSRDTMNTEAFF. CDR3 bases: TGTGCCAGCAGTTACTCGAGGGACACTATGAACACTGAAGCTTTCTTT.

This clone has only a few counts. This chain links TRBV29-1 with TRBJ2-5; D is ambiguous. The germline V gene has CDR1 SQVTM and CDR2 ANQGSEA. Trimming took off 1 base at V and 2 bases at J, with 8 bases between the two ends. The CDR3 runs to 13 residues. The CDR3 coding sequence is TGCAGCGTTGAAGCTCGTTTACAAGAGACCCAGTACTTC. Translated: CSVEARLQETQYF. The variable domain in full, completed from reference TRBV29-1 and TRBJ2-5, reads SAVISQKPSRDICQRGTSLTIQCQVDSQVTMMFWYRQQPGQSLTLIATANQGSEATYESGFVIDKFPISRPNLTFSTLTVSNMSPEDSSIYLCSVEARLQETQYFGPGTRLLVL.

In its sample, this clone was seen a few times. The V gene is TRBV6-5, the J gene TRBJ2-7, with 13 bases fitting TRBD2. The J segment lost 5 bases and the V segment lost 4 bases, leaving 2 bases of the junction unmatched. Germline CDR1 MNHEY, CDR2 SVGAGI. The CDR3 sequence is 14 residues long. Written as DNA, the CDR3 is TGTGCCAGCAGTTGGACTAGCGGGAGCCACGAGCAGTACTTC. Translation gives CASSWTSGSHEQYF.

The chain combines TRBV28 with TRBJ1-3; tentatively, D is TRBD1 (6 bases). V lost 3 bases, J lost 3 bases, and 15 bases lay in between. The CDR3 totals 16 residues. Germline V gene data show CDR1 as MDHEN and CDR2 as SYDVKM. The CDR3 nucleotides are TGTGCCAGCAGTTTTGGTGTCTCACAGGGTGGAAACACCATATATTTT. Its protein is CASSFGVSQGGNTIYF.

V gene TRBV13 combines with J gene TRBJ1-2; D gene unclear. Germline lookup yields CDR1 PRHDT and CDR2 FYEKMQ (reference sequence). V was shortened by 0 bases and J by 2 bases, with 4 bases between the two germline ends. The CDR3 extends over 13 amino acids. The CDR3 loop reads CASSLGANYGYTF. The CDR3 DNA is TGTGCCAGCAGCTTAGGGGCCAACTATGGCTACACCTTC.

This clone was observed a handful of times. J is TRBJ2-1 and V is TRBV4-2; 9 bases match TRBD2. CDR1 and CDR2 (germline): LGHNA, YNFKEQ. The CDR3 is made up of 17 amino acids. V gave up 3 bases and J gave up 5 bases; unmatched junction bases: 11. Here the CDR3 reads CASSQVLAGQGHNEQFF. The CDR3 nucleotides are TGTGCCAGCAGCCAGGTCCTAGCGGGGCAGGGACACAATGAGCAGTTCTTC.

V usage is TRBV10-3 and J usage is TRBJ1-1; 7 bases fit TRBD1. The V gene's germline CDR1 is ENHRY and CDR2 SYGVKD. Trimming at V came to 5 bases and at J to 4 bases, leaving 7 bases not matched to a gene. There are 14 residues in the CDR3. The CDR3 sequence: CAISMTGPSTEAFF. CDR3 nucleotide sequence: TGTGCCATCAGTATGACAGGGCCCTCCACTGAAGCTTTCTTT.

The rearrangement links TRBV29-1 to TRBJ1-2, with 11 bases matching TRBD1. After removal of 4 bases from V and 3 bases from J, the junction contained 1 base not matched to a gene. The V gene's germline CDR1 is SQVTM and CDR2 ANQGSEA. The CDR3 runs to 13 residues. CDR3: CSVGDRGDYGYTF. The CDR3 DNA sequence: TGCAGCGTTGGGGACAGGGGGGACTATGGCTACACCTTC.

The chain has TRBV5-4 and TRBJ2-3; 8 positions agree with TRBD2. There are 15 residues in the CDR3. Losses at the gene ends were 0 bases for V and 6 bases for J; bases not matched to a gene: 6. Per germline, CDR1 SGHNT and CDR2 YYREEE (reference sequence). The CDR3 DNA follows: TGTGCCAGCAGCTTGGTTGGTAGCGGGGACGATACGCAGTATTTT. Encoded protein: CASSLVGSGDDTQYF.

CDR3 in DNA: TGTGCCAGCAGTCCCCCGGGGGGTAGCAATCAGCCCCAGCATTTT. Translation gives CASSPPGGSNQPQHF. This chain connects TRBV28 to TRBJ1-5; D may be TRBD1 (5 bases). The CDR3 is made up of 15 amino acids. Trimming left V 5 bases short and J 0 bases short, with 11 bases between. From germline, CDR1 is MDHEN and CDR2 SYDVKM.

This clone was seen more than once but under ten times. The chain links TRBV2 to TRBJ2-5, with a possible D match to TRBD1 (5 bases). Trimming removed 4 bases from V and 3 bases from J, with 15 bases in between. This CDR3 is built from 15 residues. CDR1 is SNHLY and CDR2 is FYNNEI in the germline V gene. The CDR3 DNA reads TGTGCCAGCAGTGCTAGAAGGGGTCGAGAAGAGACCCAGTACTTC. Translating it yields CASSARRGREETQYF.

V gene TRBV12-5 combines with J gene TRBJ2-6; 7 bases line up with TRBD1. With 6 bases clipped from V and 0 bases from J, the junction kept 14 bases outside the gene matches. The CDR3 runs 19 residues. CDR1 and CDR2 (germline): LGHNT, FRNRAP. The CDR3 nucleotides read TGTGCTAGTGGCCTGTCGGCGGACAGGTCACTCTCTGGGGCCAACGTCCTGACTTTC. It is translated as CASGLSADRSLSGANVLTF.

This chain links TRBV4-2 with TRBJ1-1, with unresolved D. The CDR3 has 13 residues. V was trimmed by 4 bases and J by 1 base, leaving 7 bases between them. Germline V gene lookup returns CDR1 LGHNA and CDR2 YNFKEQ. The CDR3 protein is CASSPPGNTEAFF. CDR3 coding DNA: TGTGCCAGCAGCCCTCCAGGGAACACTGAAGCTTTCTTT.